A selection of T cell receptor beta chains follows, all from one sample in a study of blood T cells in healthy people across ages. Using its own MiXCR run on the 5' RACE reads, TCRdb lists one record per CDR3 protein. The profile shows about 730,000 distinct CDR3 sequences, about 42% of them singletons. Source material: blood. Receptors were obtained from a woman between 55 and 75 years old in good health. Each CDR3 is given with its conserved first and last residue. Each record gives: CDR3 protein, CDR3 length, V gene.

cdr3_aa: CATREGGTNTDTQYF
cdr3_length: 15
v_call: TRBV4-1

cdr3_aa: CASSLTGANYEQYF
cdr3_length: 14
v_call: TRBV5-1

cdr3_aa: CASSAISSPLHF
cdr3_length: 12
v_call: TRBV2

cdr3_aa: CASSPGGQRVNEQFF
cdr3_length: 15
v_call: TRBV18

cdr3_aa: CASSQVVASEAFF
cdr3_length: 13
v_call: TRBV3-1

cdr3_aa: CASSYSEGADTQYF
cdr3_length: 14
v_call: TRBV6-5

cdr3_aa: CASSKDGDTQYF
cdr3_length: 12
v_call: TRBV11-2

cdr3_aa: CASSSYEQGARGYTF
cdr3_length: 15
v_call: TRBV7-9

cdr3_aa: CASSVELGQYYEQYF
cdr3_length: 15
v_call: TRBV6-1

cdr3_aa: CASSELMNTEAFF
cdr3_length: 13
v_call: TRBV2

cdr3_aa: CSARPSQDEQFF
cdr3_length: 12
v_call: TRBV20-1

cdr3_aa: CASTTVSNEQYF
cdr3_length: 12
v_call: TRBV6-2/TRBV6-3

cdr3_aa: CAITPAGGRAPNEQFF
cdr3_length: 16
v_call: TRBV10-3

cdr3_aa: CSAPIPTSGVETQYF
cdr3_length: 15
v_call: TRBV20-1

cdr3_aa: CASSTGTGGFTVYTF
cdr3_length: 15
v_call: TRBV6-5

cdr3_aa: CASSFQDRGRDEQFF
cdr3_length: 15
v_call: TRBV5-1

cdr3_aa: CASRRMEVPGSGYEQYF
cdr3_length: 17
v_call: TRBV6-1

cdr3_aa: CASSVQVYEQFF
cdr3_length: 12
v_call: TRBV5-1

cdr3_aa: CASSPGLAGVDEQYF
cdr3_length: 15
v_call: TRBV5-1

cdr3_aa: CSVVGLAGLSSYNKRFF
cdr3_length: 17
v_call: TRBV29-1

cdr3_aa: CSARDSHGTYNEQFF
cdr3_length: 15
v_call: TRBV20-1

cdr3_aa: CASSLAQSLSNYGYTF
cdr3_length: 16
v_call: TRBV7-9

cdr3_aa: CASSPAPEGKANTIYF
cdr3_length: 16
v_call: TRBV12-3/TRBV12-4

cdr3_aa: CASSSPSGRAYNEQFF
cdr3_length: 16
v_call: TRBV6-5

cdr3_aa: CSASYSGGLTQETQYF
cdr3_length: 16
v_call: TRBV20-1

cdr3_aa: CASSYLGTAYEQYF
cdr3_length: 14
v_call: TRBV5-1

cdr3_aa: CSARDSRGYYNEQFF
cdr3_length: 15
v_call: TRBV20-1

cdr3_aa: CSASGWFHSYNEQFF
cdr3_length: 15
v_call: TRBV20-1

cdr3_aa: CASSYPSGTSGRPYEQYF
cdr3_length: 18
v_call: TRBV6-2/TRBV6-3

cdr3_aa: CASGHPAGRGRVDTEAFF
cdr3_length: 18
v_call: TRBV12-3/TRBV12-4

cdr3_aa: CASSQGSGQGTEAFF
cdr3_length: 15
v_call: TRBV3-1

cdr3_aa: CASSLSLRETQYF
cdr3_length: 13
v_call: TRBV7-2

cdr3_aa: CASSLTGTPASEQFF
cdr3_length: 15
v_call: TRBV28

cdr3_aa: CSASPAGHTGELFF
cdr3_length: 14
v_call: TRBV20-1

cdr3_aa: CASSPETSGGYNEQYF
cdr3_length: 16
v_call: TRBV7-6

cdr3_aa: CASTGTNEQFF
cdr3_length: 11
v_call: TRBV12-3/TRBV12-4

cdr3_aa: CASSPRTSGSGNEQFF
cdr3_length: 16
v_call: TRBV12-3/TRBV12-4

cdr3_aa: CSASHPEGRTDTQYF
cdr3_length: 15
v_call: TRBV20-1

cdr3_aa: CASSLRQLTDTQYF
cdr3_length: 14
v_call: TRBV27

cdr3_aa: CAWKGGGGAVAGELFF
cdr3_length: 16
v_call: TRBV30

cdr3_aa: CASSVLRSYGYTF
cdr3_length: 13
v_call: TRBV12-3/TRBV12-4

cdr3_aa: CASSEGPSGGYNEQFF
cdr3_length: 16
v_call: TRBV6-1

cdr3_aa: CASSQVSAAYEQYF
cdr3_length: 14
v_call: TRBV3-1

cdr3_aa: CASSPSSGTIYEQYF
cdr3_length: 15
v_call: TRBV7-3

cdr3_aa: CASSQAEGEQYF
cdr3_length: 12
v_call: TRBV3-1

cdr3_aa: CSARRVALYNKQFF
cdr3_length: 14
v_call: TRBV20-1

cdr3_aa: CASSLGQSNTIYF
cdr3_length: 13
v_call: TRBV28

cdr3_aa: CASRYSRGASNEQFF
cdr3_length: 15
v_call: TRBV12-3/TRBV12-4

cdr3_aa: CASSPKESSQETQYF
cdr3_length: 15
v_call: TRBV18